This T cell receptor (beta chain) was recovered during a study of T cell responses to AZD1222 COVID-19 vaccine. Study results and caveats: CD4 TCRs associated with vaccination spanned spike, dominating at 160-218 and 743-854. Clonal diversity was possibly underestimated; the donors were predominantly white British and more often female. The study reported that nearly half of spike-specific TCRs target unmutated variant regions. Once two AZD1222 doses were given, Spike-specific TCR breadth and depth went up.

Using immunoSEQ multiplex PCR, the repertoire was profiled, and TCRdb retains in-frame clones only, with some absent. The sample consists of roughly 190,000 clones, about 92% of them appearing once. The CDR3 contains 15 residues. The germline V gene has CDR1 MGHRA and CDR2 YSYEKL. V dropped 0 bases and J dropped 7 bases, with 13 bases sitting between them. In regard to this clone: Antigen specificity is unknown.

The rearrangement uses TRBV4-1 and TRBJ1-5, with D possibly matching TRBD1 (6 bases). Sequencing was performed on peripheral blood, taken 28 days after the second dose of the MenACWY control vaccine. This TCR was sampled from an adult who received the MenACWY meningococcal vaccine as a control. CDR3 sequence (DNA): TGCGCCAGCAGCCAAGAAACGGCAGGGGCCCAGCCCCAGCATTTT. It codes for CASSQETAGAQPQHF.